Following are 30 T cell receptor beta chains from one sample sequenced in a study of early T cells in non-severe SARS-CoV-2 infection. TCRdb reanalysed the 5' RACE reads using MiXCR and keeps one entry per CDR3 protein. The profile shows 75,000 to 80,000 distinct CDR3 sequences, roughly a sixth of them singletons. The sample consisted of whole blood. These receptors were collected from an adult who was a healthcare worker with PCR-confirmed SARS-CoV-2 infection or an uninfected control (not recorded which).

This clonotype was recorded a few times. This sequence joins TRBV4-1 and TRBJ1-6, with D possibly matching TRBD1 (6 bases). Trimming pared 0 bases from V and 10 bases from J, leaving 34 bases between. Looked up from germline, CDR1 is MGHRA and CDR2 is YSYEKL. The CDR3 runs 22 residues. The CDR3 DNA is TGCGCCAGCAGCCAAGATCCCCCTCCTCCGACAGGCCCAGGACCACTAAGCTCACCCCTCCACTTT. Encoded protein: CASSQDPPPPTGPGPLSSPLHF.

The V call is TRBV27, the J call TRBJ1-2; no clear D gene. This CDR3 has 15 residues. Trimming removed 3 bases at V and 4 bases at J, with 15 bases between. From germline, CDR1 is MNHEY and CDR2 SMNVEV (reference sequence). DNA for the CDR3: TGTGCCAGCAGTTTGCGGCCCCACGGACCCTATGGCTACACCTTC. Its protein is CASSLRPHGPYGYTF.

The chain couples TRBV12-3 or TRBV12-4 to TRBJ1-3; maybe TRBD1 (5 bases). With 5 bases removed from V and 4 bases from J, the gap between germline ends came to 18 bases. This CDR3 contains 16 residues. CDR3 DNA sequence: TGTGCCAGCAGTCGTCCGGGACCAGGGACGGGAAACACCATATATTTT. Amino acids: CASSRPGPGTGNTIYF.

This chain uses TRBV9 with TRBJ1-1; no clear D. Germline assignment: CDR1 SGDLS and CDR2 YYNGEE. The CDR3 sequence is 13 residues long. Deletions cut 2 bases from V and 10 bases from J, with 15 bases between. The CDR3 loop reads CASSVAERGIAFF. The CDR3 bases are TGTGCCAGCAGCGTCGCAGAGAGAGGGATAGCTTTCTTT.

This clonotype was observed a handful of times. This sequence joins TRBV6-6 and TRBJ2-4, with D perhaps TRBD2 (5 bases). The CDR3 covers 14 residues. The germline CDR1 and CDR2 sequences are MNHNY and SVGAGI (reference sequence). The V gene lost 10 bases and the J gene lost 8 bases, with 21 bases spanning the gap. CDR3 in DNA: TGTGCCACCATGAGCGGAGAGTGGACGGACATTCAGTACTTC. It yields the protein CATMSGEWTDIQYF.

This clonotype has only a few counts. V and J are TRBV12-3 or TRBV12-4 and TRBJ1-3; D is unclear. The CDR3 length is 15 residues. V shed 6 bases and J shed 5 bases, with 17 bases lying between them. The CDR3 is CASSLDIELRNTIYF. CDR3 nucleotide sequence: TGTGCCAGCAGCCTCGACATAGAGCTCCGAAACACCATATATTTT.

This clonotype turned up a few times. The chain is built from TRBV28 and TRBJ2-3, with D possibly matching TRBD2 (6 bases). The germline gives CDR1 MDHEN, CDR2 SYDVKM. This CDR3 is 15 amino acids long. The V gene lost 6 bases and the J gene lost 4 bases, with 17 bases spanning the gap. CDR3: CASSPEEIAADTQYF. The CDR3 DNA follows: TGTGCCAGCAGCCCCGAGGAGATAGCGGCAGATACGCAGTATTTT. The complete variable domain, with remaining parts taken from reference TRBV28 and TRBJ2-3, reads DVKVTQSSRYLVKRTGEKVFLECVQDMDHENMFWYRQDPGLGLRLIYFSYDVKMKEKGDIPEGYSVSREKKERFSLILESASTNQTSMYLCASSPEEIAADTQYFGPGTRLTVL.

This clonotype was observed at least ten times. The chain uses TRBV11-3 and TRBJ2-4; D uncertain. Trimming left V 0 bases short and J 0 bases short, with 15 bases between. The CDR3 runs 18 residues. Germline V gives CDR1 SGHNT, CDR2 YENEEA. The CDR3 DNA sequence: TGTGCCAGCAGCTTAGATTTTAGGGCGGAAGTAGCCAAAAACATTCAGTACTTC. Translating it yields CASSLDFRAEVAKNIQYF.

V gene TRBV5-1 combines with J gene TRBJ1-6, with 11 nucleotides matching TRBD1. V lost 1 base and J lost 8; bases outside the gene matches: 5. The CDR3 runs 16 residues. In germline, CDR1 is SGHRS, CDR2 YFSETQ. The chain's CDR3 is CASSLSGQGAHSPLHF. CDR3 sequence (DNA): TGCGCCAGCAGCTTGTCCGGACAGGGGGCCCATTCACCCCTCCACTTT.

The table lists this clonotype with a few counts. The J gene is TRBJ2-4, the V gene TRBV9, with D possibly TRBD2 on 5 matching bases. The CDR3 is made up of 15 amino acids. Germline loops: CDR1 SGDLS, CDR2 YYNGEE. V gave up 4 bases and J gave up 5 bases, with 16 bases separating them. In DNA, the CDR3 is TGTGCCAGCAGCCCACATGCGGGCGCAGAAAACATTCAGTACTTC. This codes for CASSPHAGAENIQYF.

This clonotype was found a few times. This chain joins TRBV18 and TRBJ1-3, with 7 bases fitting TRBD1. Germline trimming cut 2 bases from V and 0 bases from J; bases unmatched to any gene: 13. The CDR3 is 19 amino acids. CDR1 is KGHSH, CDR2 LQKENI, per germline. The CDR3 DNA reads TGTGCCAGCTCACCAATGCCCTGGGACAGTCGATTCTCTGGAAACACCATATATTTT. Protein sequence: CASSPMPWDSRFSGNTIYF.

This clonotype was seen repeatedly, ten times or more. V gene TRBV4-1 combines with J gene TRBJ2-2; 7 bases line up with TRBD2. This CDR3 is 14 amino acids long. Germline V gene lookup returns CDR1 MGHRA and CDR2 YSYEKL. V trimming: 4 bases; J trimming: 7 bases; junction bases outside the gene matches: 6. This CDR3 is CASSLSGDGGELFF. The DNA for the CDR3 is TGCGCCAGCAGCCTGAGCGGGGACGGCGGGGAGCTGTTTTTT.

This chain uses TRBV7-9 with TRBJ1-1; maybe TRBD1 (5 bases). V was shortened by 0 bases and J by 1 base, with 9 bases between the two germline ends. Germline CDR1 reads SEHNR; CDR2 reads FQNEAQ (reference sequence). The CDR3 sequence is 15 residues long. Here the CDR3 reads CASSLAGAGNTEAFF. The CDR3 nucleotides are TGTGCCAGCAGCTTAGCTGGGGCGGGGAACACTGAAGCTTTCTTT.

This clonotype turned up a few times. J is TRBJ2-5 and V is TRBV20-1, with D unclear. CDR1 and CDR2 (germline): DFQATT, SNEGSKA (reference sequence). V was pared by 0 bases and J by 4 bases, with 15 bases between. This CDR3 spans 15 amino acids. The CDR3 reads CSARDLGEATETQYF. CDR3 coding DNA: TGCAGTGCTAGAGATCTCGGAGAAGCGACAGAGACCCAGTACTTC.

This chain joins TRBV29-1 and TRBJ2-3; the match to TRBD2 covers 9 bases. Trimming removed 6 bases from V and 4 bases from J; junction bases left unmatched: 5. This CDR3 is 13 amino acids long. The V gene's germline CDR1 is SQVTM and CDR2 ANQGSEA. Here the CDR3 DNA reads TGCAGCGTGGGGGGGACTAGCTCAGATACGCAGTATTTT. Amino acids: CSVGGTSSDTQYF.

The V gene is TRBV29-1, the J gene TRBJ1-4; D is uncertain. Germline V gene sequence: CDR1 SQVTM, CDR2 ANQGSEA. V lost 6 bases and J lost 5, with 10 bases in between. This CDR3 has 12 amino acids. The CDR3 is CSVTDFNEKLFF. For the CDR3, the DNA is TGCAGCGTCACTGACTTCAATGAAAAACTGTTTTTT.

This clonotype occurred a few times. The rearrangement links TRBV7-6 to TRBJ2-3; 8 bases fit TRBD2. Germline CDR1 and CDR2: SGHVS and FNYEAQ. With V trimmed by 1 base and J by 3 bases, 6 bases remained unmatched. This CDR3 has 16 amino acids. DNA for the CDR3: TGTGCCAGCAGCTTAGAAACGGGAGGGCCGACAGATACGCAGTATTTT. Its translation: CASSLETGGPTDTQYF.

CDR3 nucleotides: TGTGCCACCAGTGATCCTGGACGCTCCTACAATGAGCAGTTCTTC. Encoded protein: CATSDPGRSYNEQFF. The V gene is TRBV24-1, the J gene TRBJ2-1; no firm D call. This CDR3 region has 15 residues. V lost 3 bases to trimming and J lost 0 bases, with 8 bases between them. Germline V CDR1 and CDR2: KGHDR, SFDVKD.

This clonotype was recorded a few times. The chain carries TRBV7-6 and TRBJ2-3; 11 bases align to TRBD2. Germline-derived CDR1 and CDR2 are SGHVS and FNYEAQ. The CDR3 has 16 residues. V trimming: 5 bases; J trimming: 6 bases; junction bases outside the gene matches: 10. The CDR3, as DNA: TGTGCCAGCAGCCTAGGACTAGCGGGTCCTGTTGATACGCAGTATTTT. It specifies CASSLGLAGPVDTQYF.

V usage is TRBV28 and J usage is TRBJ1-4; D ambiguous. Germline V gene lookup returns CDR1 MDHEN and CDR2 SYDVKM. The CDR3 runs to 15 residues. Trimming pared 6 bases from V and 8 bases from J, leaving 19 bases between. The CDR3 DNA sequence: TGTGCCAGCAGACCACCTGGGGAGGTCTGGGAAAAACTGTTTTTT. Its protein is CASRPPGEVWEKLFF.

This clonotype has a single count. The chain combines TRBV7-8 with TRBJ1-6, with unresolved D. V dropped 5 bases and J dropped 8 bases, with 7 bases sitting between them. From germline, CDR1 is SGHVS and CDR2 FQNEAQ. This CDR3 spans 12 amino acids. The CDR3 protein is CASSPSDSPLHF. For the CDR3, the DNA is TGTGCCAGCAGCCCTTCTGATTCACCCCTCCACTTT.

The J gene is TRBJ2-5, the V gene TRBV28, with D possibly TRBD1 on 7 matching bases. Trimming shortened V by 8 bases and J by 5 bases, and 15 bases separated the two germline ends. CDR3 length equals 13 residues. In germline, CDR1 is MDHEN, CDR2 SYDVKM. The CDR3 loop reads CASLEPGGETQYF. CDR3 bases: TGTGCCAGCCTCGAACCAGGGGGGGAGACCCAGTACTTC.

This chain joins TRBV7-2 and TRBJ2-7, with 8 bases matching TRBD2. V dropped 0 bases and J dropped 2; count of bases not matched to a gene: 3. Looked up from germline, CDR1 is SGHTA and CDR2 is FQGNSA. The CDR3 spans 15 residues. CDR3 residues: CASSLAPAGAYEQYF. The CDR3 coding sequence is TGTGCCAGCAGCTTAGCGCCAGCGGGGGCCTACGAGCAGTACTTC.

This clonotype was counted at least ten times. This rearrangement joins TRBV19 to TRBJ2-3; a possible D gene is TRBD1 (6 bases). Per germline, CDR1 LNHDA and CDR2 SQIVND (reference sequence). The ends were cut back, 3 bases at V and 0 bases at J, with 19 bases in the middle. The length of the CDR3 is 18 residues. DNA for the CDR3: TGTGCCAGTAGTATGCAGGGGCCGTCCCCGATTAGCACAGATACGCAGTATTTT. Translating gives CASSMQGPSPISTDTQYF.

In this sample, this clonotype turned up a few times. The chain has TRBV19 and TRBJ2-5; perhaps D is TRBD1 or TRBD2 (5 bases each). The CDR3 runs 13 residues. V was cut by 7 bases and J by 4 bases, with 13 bases left in between. From germline, CDR1 is LNHDA and CDR2 SQIVND (reference sequence). CDR3 loop: CASNMVGVETQYF. CDR3 bases: TGTGCCAGTAACATGGTGGGGGTAGAGACCCAGTACTTC. Variable domain in full (rest from reference TRBV19 and TRBJ2-5): DGGITQSPKYLFRKEGQNVTLSCEQNLNHDAMYWYRQDPGQGLRLIYYSQIVNDFQKGDIAEGYSVSREKKESFPLTVTSAQKNPTAFYLCASNMVGVETQYFGPGTRLLVL.

In its sample, this clonotype was seen many times. This chain connects TRBV20-1 to TRBJ1-1; the match to TRBD1 covers 11 bases. With 7 bases clipped from V and 10 bases from J, the junction kept 8 bases outside the gene matches. This CDR3 is 12 amino acids long. Germline V gene data show CDR1 as DFQATT and CDR2 as SNEGSKA (reference sequence). The CDR3 coding sequence is TGCAGTGGACGGACAGGGGGCTCTATAGCTTTCTTT. Its translation: CSGRTGGSIAFF.

The V call is TRBV3-1, the J call TRBJ2-3; D remains ambiguous. Trimming cost V 3 bases and J 0 bases, with 1 base left between them. This CDR3 is 12 amino acids long. Germline CDR1 LGHDT, CDR2 YNNKEL (reference sequence). The CDR3 sequence is CASSQSTDTQYF. The CDR3 DNA reads TGTGCCAGCAGCCAGAGCACAGATACGCAGTATTTT.

A few counts support this clonotype. The chain links TRBV25-1 to TRBJ2-3, with D possibly being TRBD2 (6 bases). From germline, CDR1 is MGHDK and CDR2 SYGVNS. The CDR3 is 14 amino acids. The germline V and J ends were trimmed by 4 bases and 1 base, with 9 bases remaining between them. The CDR3 DNA sequence: TGTGCCAGCAGTGTGGGAGGCCGCACAGATACGCAGTATTTT. Translated, it gives CASSVGGRTDTQYF.

The chain uses TRBV20-1 and TRBJ2-1; D call uncertain. This CDR3 is built from 13 residues. CDR1 and CDR2 (germline): DFQATT, SNEGSKA (reference sequence). V was trimmed by 5 bases and J by 3 bases, leaving 11 bases between them. This CDR3 is CSASPDGYNEQFF. In nucleotides, the CDR3 is TGCAGTGCTTCGCCCGACGGCTACAATGAGCAGTTCTTC.

This rearrangement joins TRBV14 to TRBJ1-1; TRBD1 is a possible D gene (6 bases). Germline CDR1 SGHDN, CDR2 FVKESK. The CDR3 has 15 residues. Deletions cut 0 bases from V and 1 base from J, with 9 bases between. The CDR3, as DNA: TGTGCCAGCAGCCAAGATGGGACACCGAACACTGAAGCTTTCTTT. It codes for CASSQDGTPNTEAFF. Drawing the rest from reference TRBV14 and TRBJ1-1, the complete variable domain is EAGVTQFPSHSVIEKGQTVTLRCDPISGHDNLYWYRRVMGKEIKFLLHFVKESKQDESGMPNNRFLAERTGGTYSTLKVQPAELEDSGVYFCASSQDGTPNTEAFFGQGTRLTVV.